This T cell receptor (beta chain) was obtained from a study of blood T cell repertoires in COVID-19. The method was immunoSEQ multiplex PCR; TCRdb's version includes in-frame clones alone and lacks a portion of them. The sample lists 190,000 or so clones; about nine tenths were seen once. This clone has just one count. The V gene lost 1 base and the J gene lost 6 bases, with 19 bases spanning the gap. The CDR3 loop spans 16 amino acids. CDR1 and CDR2 (germline): MGHRA, YSYEKL. Sequencing was carried out using peripheral blood. The sequence came from a woman in her 70s with acute or convalescent COVID-19. This chain links TRBV4-1 with TRBJ2-7; a weak D match, TRBD2 (6 bases). The CDR3 nucleotides are TGCGCCAGCAGCCAAGGGATGGGAGGAGGGAGGCGCGAGCAGTACTTC. Translation: CASSQGMGGGRREQYF.